This T cell receptor (beta chain) emerged from a study of T cells in Graves' hyperthyroidism and ophthalmopathy. In germline, CDR1 is SNHLY, CDR2 FYNNEI. Trimming cost V 5 bases and J 0 bases; bases outside gene matches: 6. The length of the CDR3 is 15 residues. Authors of the study amplified TCR beta CDR3 regions from RNA transcripts. Primed by the HTBI set, a first-round RT-PCR was run on the TCR CDR3. TCRdb reprocessed the multiplex PCR reads via MiXCR and lists one record per CDR3 protein. The sample records 600,000 to 850,000 distinct CDR3 sequences, around 20% being singletons. This clonotype was observed a few times.

The sequence derives from a woman in her 50s with Graves' hyperthyroidism that later progressed to Graves' ophthalmopathy. The sequencing sample was made of blood. V usage is TRBV2 and J usage is TRBJ1-1, with 7 bases aligning to TRBD1. The CDR3 bases are TGTGCCAGCAGTAAGGACAGGCCCATGAACACTGAAGCTTTCTTT. It specifies CASSKDRPMNTEAFF.